Below, 3 T cell receptor beta chains from the same sample are listed, as sequenced in a study of T cell responses to AZD1222 COVID-19 vaccine (dated by TCRdb to the early 2020s). The library was produced with the immunoSEQ multiplex PCR assay. TCRdb retrieved this table from immuneACCESS and kept in-frame rearrangements only. Not all clones are present; in checked studies, unresolved V genes account for under half, and no reason is known for the remainder. This sample holds approximately 180,000 clones; roughly nine tenths were observed only once. The ten largest clones take up about 1.5% of the sample. Per the publication, the time point label means: baseline before first vaccination. This specimen consisted of peripheral blood, obtained on day 0 of AZD1222 vaccination. These receptors were collected from an adult in good health.

V gene TRBV10-1 combines with J gene TRBJ2-5; a weak D match, TRBD1 (5 bases). Germline CDR1 reads WNHNN; CDR2 reads SYGVQD (reference sequence). V lost 2 bases and J lost 5, with 12 bases in between. The CDR3 loop spans 14 amino acids. CDR3 protein: CASSEQGSAETQYF. CDR3 bases: TGCGCCAGCAGTGAGCAGGGCTCGGCCGAGACCCAGTACTTC.

The V call is TRBV28, the J call TRBJ2-7; D is ambiguous. The CDR3 consists of 12 residues. Germline V gene lookup returns CDR1 MDHEN and CDR2 SYDVKM. V lost 6 bases and J lost 7, with 13 bases in between. The CDR3 here is CASRDGLGEQYF. For the CDR3, the DNA is TGTGCCAGCAGAGATGGGCTCGGAGAGCAGTACTTC. The full variable domain, in which reference TRBV28 and TRBJ2-7 provide the parts outside the CDR3, is DVKVTQSSRYLVKRTGEKVFLECVQDMDHENMFWYRQDPGLGLRLIYFSYDVKMKEKGDIPEGYSVSREKKERFSLILESASTNQTSMYLCASRDGLGEQYFGPGTRLTVT.

This clone has just one count. V and J are TRBV19 and TRBJ1-1; D possibly corresponds to TRBD1 (6 bases). This CDR3 has 14 residues. CDR1 is LNHDA and CDR2 is SQIVND in the germline V gene (reference sequence). The V end lost 3 bases, the J end lost 5 bases, and 13 bases lay between the germline ends. Written as DNA, the CDR3 is TGTGCCAGTAGTATCGTTGCTAGGGGGACTGAAGCTTTCTTT. Protein product: CASSIVARGTEAFF.